This T cell receptor beta chain was documented in a study of T cell responses to AZD1222 COVID-19 vaccine (dated by TCRdb to the early 2020s). Study-level background: AZD1222 recipients with second doses at about 4 weeks or about 12 weeks were pooled, because spike-specific TCR depth and breadth did not differ between schedules. Trial participants were enrolled into age subgroups of 18-55, 56-69 and 70-plus years, which contained 148, 28 and 57 TCR-sequenced participants, respectively. TCR sequencing covered about 230 trial participants: roughly 200 given two doses of AZD1222 and around 26 given two doses of MenACWY control vaccine.

The CDR3 regions of human TCRbeta chains were analyzed by immunosequencing. Per the original workflow: Repertoire TCRs were checked for matches against a reference library of SARS-CoV-2-specific TCRs that had been generated using the MIRA antigen-specificity platform. Breadth meant the fraction of unique TCRs that were SARS-CoV-2-associated, whereas depth meant the fraction of total T cells that were SARS-CoV-2-associated. Each spike-specific TCR was assigned to its reactive spike region and to a CD4 or CD8 class using the MIRA data. Log10-transformed breadth and depth values were compared by one-way ANOVA with Sidak's multiple comparisons tests. In its TCRdb copy, this immuneACCESS table keeps in-frame sequences only and misses some clones. Where compared with another copy, unresolved V genes explain less than half of these, and the others have no known cause. V, J and clone size reflect that table, while D and trimming were determined from the DNA. This sample comprises about 110,000 clones, 90% to 95% of them detected only once. The ten largest make up roughly 7% of the sample.

Findings and caveats that apply to the study as a whole: After two AZD1222 doses, spike-specific TCR breadth and depth were significantly higher than at day 0 and than in MenACWY recipients. Nearly half of unique spike-specific TCRs reportedly recognized epitopes outside regions mutated in the B.1.351 and B.1.1.7 variants. Most participants were white British and females outnumbered males, and the authors suggested that clonal diversity may have been underestimated. Only five to seven AZD1222 recipients were SARS-CoV-2 seropositive at baseline, limiting conclusions about previously exposed vaccinees. In the small 56-69-year group, the increase in depth fell short of significance, most likely because of low power. CD4 TCRs associated with the vaccine covered the entire spike protein, and the dominant responses were in regions 160-218 and 743-854. Because no samples from the day 14 peak response were available, repertoires could be characterized only after the peak T cell response.

Concerning this clone: What antigen it recognizes has not been identified. Base qualities are missing; no much larger clone stands one base away.

Taken with the paper, the label for time point translates to: baseline before first vaccination. Vaccinee samples came from UK trials COV001 and COV002, including a single-blind randomized controlled phase 2/3 trial of AZD1222 (ChAdOx1 nCoV-19) in healthy adults. Trial participant PBMC samples were collected at day 0 and day 28 after the second dose for TCRbeta chain sequencing. Trimming removed 5 bases from V and 2 bases from J; the gene matches leave 7 bases unexplained. CDR1 and CDR2, per the germline V gene (reference sequence), are LNHDA and SQIVND. The CDR3 runs 15 residues from the cysteine to the phenylalanine. The entry retains the CDR3 DNA only, 45 bases that are in frame from base 1.

This specimen consisted of peripheral blood, obtained on day 0 of AZD1222 vaccination. This TCR was recovered from an adult in good health. The rearrangement joined TRBV19 to TRBJ2-5, and 8 junction bases match TRBD1. CDR3 reads: CASSSGQGPQETQYF. In nucleotide form, the sequence is TGTGCCAGTAGTTCTGGACAGGGCCCACAAGAGACCCAGTACTTC.